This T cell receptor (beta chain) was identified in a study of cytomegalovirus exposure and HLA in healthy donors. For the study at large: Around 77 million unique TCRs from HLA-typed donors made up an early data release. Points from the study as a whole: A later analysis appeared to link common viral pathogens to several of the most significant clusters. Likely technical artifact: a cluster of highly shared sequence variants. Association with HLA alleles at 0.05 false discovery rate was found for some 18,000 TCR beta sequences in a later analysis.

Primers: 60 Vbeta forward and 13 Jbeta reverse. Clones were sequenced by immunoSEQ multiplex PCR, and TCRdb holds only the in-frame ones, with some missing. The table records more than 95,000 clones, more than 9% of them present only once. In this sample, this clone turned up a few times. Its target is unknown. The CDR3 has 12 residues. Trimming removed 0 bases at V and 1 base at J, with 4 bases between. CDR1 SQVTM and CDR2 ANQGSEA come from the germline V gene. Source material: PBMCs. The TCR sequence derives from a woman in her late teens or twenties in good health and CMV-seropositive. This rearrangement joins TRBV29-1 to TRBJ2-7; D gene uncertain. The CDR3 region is CSVEDGSYEQYF. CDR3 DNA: TGCAGCGTTGAAGACGGTTCCTACGAGCAGTACTTC.